The table lists the clone carrying this T cell receptor beta chain with a count of one. Its specificity is unknown. The sample is drawn from a study of CD8 T cells in ankylosing spondylitis. Overall study results and limits: Characteristic, it appeared, of ankylosing spondylitis blood was a TCR beta motif of about eight highly homologous variants. In synovial fluid and blood from reactive arthritis, some motif variants were previously reported. Reported data indicate significant enrichment of disease-linked clones within matched ankylosing spondylitis synovial fluid.

As the method for making TCR beta libraries, quantitative 5'-RACE with molecular barcodes was used. Via MiXCR, TCRdb re-called the 5' RACE reads, giving one row per CDR3 protein. This sample carries 300,000 to 350,000 distinct CDR3 sequences, around 10% of them seen once, and the ten largest clones take roughly 9%. The CDR3 has 14 residues. The V end lost 3 bases, the J end lost 6 bases, and 13 bases lay between the germline ends. The chain carries TRBV12-3 or TRBV12-4 and TRBJ2-3; no clear D gene. The source of this sequence is a female donor with ankylosing spondylitis or in good health (not recorded which). Sequences were obtained from blood, either unsorted or a sorted T cell fraction (not recorded which). The CDR3 DNA sequence: TGTGCCAGCAGTTTCTTGGGGATGAGGGATACGCAGTATTTT. Protein product: CASSFLGMRDTQYF.